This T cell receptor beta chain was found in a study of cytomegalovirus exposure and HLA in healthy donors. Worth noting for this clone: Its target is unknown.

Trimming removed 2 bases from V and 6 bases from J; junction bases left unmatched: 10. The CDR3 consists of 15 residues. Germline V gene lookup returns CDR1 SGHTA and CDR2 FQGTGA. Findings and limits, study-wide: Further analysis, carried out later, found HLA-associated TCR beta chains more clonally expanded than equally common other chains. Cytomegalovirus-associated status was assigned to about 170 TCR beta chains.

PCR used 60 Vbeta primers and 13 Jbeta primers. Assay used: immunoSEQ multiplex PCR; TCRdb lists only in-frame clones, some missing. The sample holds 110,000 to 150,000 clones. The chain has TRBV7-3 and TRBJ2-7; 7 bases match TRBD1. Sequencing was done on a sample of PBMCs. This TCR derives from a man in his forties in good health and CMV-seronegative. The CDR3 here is CASSLDGRGLGEQYF. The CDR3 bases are TGTGCCAGCAGCTTAGATGGCAGGGGGTTGGGCGAGCAGTACTTC.